The 9 T cell receptor beta chains below all came from one sample that was sequenced in a study of T cell responses to AZD1222 COVID-19 vaccine. Clones were sequenced by immunoSEQ multiplex PCR, and TCRdb holds only the in-frame ones, with some missing. The sample has 100,000 to 140,000 clones, about nine tenths seen once. This material consisted of peripheral blood, taken on day 0 of AZD1222 vaccination. These receptors all come from an adult in good health.

This chain connects TRBV24-1 to TRBJ1-5, with a tentative D call TRBD1 (6 bases). Germline V CDR1 and CDR2: KGHDR, SFDVKD. The CDR3 extends over 13 amino acids. Between the trimmed V and J ends, which lost 5 bases and 7 bases, there was a span of 11 bases. DNA for the CDR3: TGTGCCACCAGTGCGGGGGCTAGGCAGCCCCAGCATTTT. It translates to CATSAGARQPQHF.

This chain joins TRBV5-6 and TRBJ1-5, with D tentatively TRBD1 (5 bases). The V gene lost 4 bases and the J gene lost 7 bases, with 15 bases spanning the gap. The CDR3 runs to 14 residues. CDR1 is SGHDT, CDR2 YYEEEE, per germline. CDR3 protein: CASSPGWGNQPQHF. In DNA, the CDR3 is TGTGCCAGCAGCCCCGGGTGGGGGAACCAGCCCCAGCATTTT.

The chain recombines TRBV27 with TRBJ1-6; 7 bases are a match to TRBD1. Germline V lookup: CDR1 MNHEY, CDR2 SMNVEV (reference sequence). Germline trimming cut 5 bases from V and 10 bases from J; bases unmatched to any gene: 11. The CDR3 is 15 amino acids. In DNA, the CDR3 is TGTGCCAGCAGTCCAGGAATTAGGGGGCGCTCACCCCTCCACTTT. Protein: CASSPGIRGRSPLHF.

In DNA form, the CDR3 reads TGTGCCAGCAGCCAAGGGACCAGCACCGGGGAGCTGTTTTTT. Translating it yields CASSQGTSTGELFF. The chain recombines TRBV3-1 (or the pseudogene TRBV3-2) with TRBJ2-2, with unresolved D. Trimming cost V 1 base and J 4 bases, with 7 bases left between them. Germline assignment: CDR1 LGHDT and CDR2 YNNKEL (reference sequence). The CDR3 loop spans 14 amino acids.

The V gene is TRBV9, the J gene TRBJ1-2, with D maybe TRBD1 (6 bases). CDR3 size: 16 residues. The V end was cut by 4 bases, the J end by 5 bases, with 21 bases between. Germline assignment: CDR1 SGDLS and CDR2 YYNGEE. The CDR3 nucleotides are TGTGCCAGCAGCCTCAAGGGTCGACAGGTCGTTTATGGCTACACCTTC. Its translation: CASSLKGRQVVYGYTF.

The rearrangement uses TRBV27 and TRBJ2-7, with TRBD2 as a possible D gene (5 bases). The CDR3 is 14 residues long. The V end lost 4 bases, the J end lost 4 bases, and 14 bases lay between the germline ends. CDR1 and CDR2 from the germline V gene are MNHEY and SMNVEV (reference sequence). The CDR3 reads CASSSRSWTYEQYF. The CDR3 nucleotides are TGTGCCAGCAGTTCAAGGAGTTGGACTTACGAGCAGTACTTC.

CDR3 DNA sequence: TGTGCCAGCAGCTTTTGGACTAGCGGGGGCCCATCTAGCACAGATACGCAGTATTTT. Amino acids: CASSFWTSGGPSSTDTQYF. The chain carries TRBV13 and TRBJ2-3; the match to TRBD2 covers 13 bases. The germline gives CDR1 PRHDT, CDR2 FYEKMQ (reference sequence). Trimming at V came to 3 bases and at J to 0 bases, leaving 9 bases not matched to a gene. This CDR3 comprises 19 residues. The variable domain in full, with the rest retrieved from reference TRBV13 and TRBJ2-3, is AAGVIQSPRHLIKEKRETATLKCYPIPRHDTVYWYQQGPGQDPQFLISFYEKMQSDKGSIPDRFSAQQFSDYHSELNMSSLELGDSALYFCASSFWTSGGPSSTDTQYFGPGTRLTVL.

The chain links TRBV9 to TRBJ2-1; D not certain. Germline V lookup: CDR1 SGDLS, CDR2 YYNGEE. The CDR3 has 14 residues. Trimming pared 0 bases from V and 8 bases from J, leaving 12 bases between. CDR3 amino acids: CASSVGAPSHEQFF. CDR3 nucleotides: TGTGCCAGCAGCGTAGGAGCTCCCTCCCATGAGCAGTTCTTC. The entire variable domain, with the rest obtained from reference TRBV9 and TRBJ2-1, is as follows: DSGVTQTPKHLITATGQRVTLRCSPRSGDLSVYWYQQSLDQGLQFLIQYYNGEERAKGNILERFSAQQFPDLHSELNLSSLELGDSALYFCASSVGAPSHEQFFGPGTRLTVL.

This clone was seen a few times. The chain links TRBV27 to TRBJ1-5, with 8 bases matching TRBD1. After removal of 5 bases from V and 6 bases from J, the junction contained 9 bases not matched to a gene. Germline V lookup: CDR1 MNHEY, CDR2 SMNVEV (reference sequence). CDR3 length: 15 residues. CDR3 nucleotide sequence: TGTGCCAGCAGTCCCCATCAGGGGGCGAGTCAGCCCCAGCATTTT. It encodes CASSPHQGASQPQHF.